These 31 T cell receptor beta chains were sequenced from one sample in a study of T-cell reconstitution after alpha-beta-depleted transplantation in children. For TCRbeta, the library was prepared with unique molecular identifiers. MiXCR, run by TCRdb on the PCR reads, gives a single entry per CDR3 protein. The table shows almost 500,000 distinct CDR3 sequences, with roughly a tenth occurring only once. Sequencing was performed on PBMCs, taken before TCRalphabeta/CD19-depleted stem cell transplant. These receptors were obtained from a child aged 2 to 10 with inherited bone marrow failure, due to receive a stem cell transplant.

This clonotype was seen a few times. The CDR3 reads CSVDLQGGGEQYF. As DNA, the CDR3 is TGCAGCGTTGATCTACAGGGGGGGGGCGAGCAGTACTTC. The chain recombines TRBV29-1 with TRBJ2-7; maybe TRBD1 (8 bases). Germline-derived CDR1 and CDR2 are SQVTM and ANQGSEA. Trimming shortened V by 3 bases and J by 6 bases, and 15 bases separated the two germline ends. CDR3 length equals 13 residues.

The chain has TRBV6-6 and TRBJ2-7; D is possibly TRBD2 (6 bases). Germline CDR1 MNHNY, CDR2 SVGAGI (reference sequence). The CDR3 consists of 10 residues. V lost 4 bases and J 9 bases, leaving 7 bases between the germline ends. DNA for the CDR3: TGTGCCAGCAGTTCGGGGGTGCAGTACTTC. This gives the protein CASSSGVQYF.

This clonotype was detected ten times or more. This chain connects TRBV10-3 to TRBJ2-7; 9 nucleotides match TRBD2. The CDR3 is 14 amino acids. From germline, CDR1 is ENHRY and CDR2 SYGVKD. J gave up 6 bases and V 4 bases, and 7 bases lay outside the gene matches. The chain's CDR3 is CAISGGLAQSEQYF. The CDR3 coding sequence is TGTGCCATCAGTGGGGGACTAGCACAGTCCGAGCAGTACTTC.

This clonotype appeared many times. The genes are TRBV4-3 and TRBJ2-5; 12 bases match TRBD1. Germline CDR1 and CDR2: LGHNA and YSLEER. Trimming cost V 4 bases and J 5 bases; bases outside gene matches: 8. The CDR3 contains 16 residues. In nucleotides, the CDR3 is TGCGCCAGCAGCCGGGACAGGGGGCCCATTGGGGAGACCCAGTACTTC. The encoded protein is CASSRDRGPIGETQYF.

This clonotype was observed many times. The chain carries TRBV2 and TRBJ2-2, with 14 bases aligning to TRBD2. CDR1 and CDR2 from the germline V gene are SNHLY and FYNNEI. The CDR3 loop spans 17 amino acids. V trimming: 6 bases; J trimming: 3 bases; junction bases outside the gene matches: 6. DNA for the CDR3: TGTGCCAGCAGCGGACTAGCGGGAGGACTCGACACCGGGGAGCTGTTTTTT. It is translated as CASSGLAGGLDTGELFF.

Ten or more counts support this clonotype. The chain has TRBV12-3 or TRBV12-4 and TRBJ2-1; 7 bases fit TRBD2. Losses at the gene ends were 6 bases for V and 15 bases for J; bases not matched to a gene: 8. This CDR3 has 11 residues. The CDR3: CASSPASGTFF. The CDR3 DNA is TGTGCCAGCAGCCCCGCTAGCGGTACGTTCTTC.

Comment on this clonotype: A read error may explain this, as a much larger clone is one base away. In DNA form, the CDR3 reads TGTGCCAGGAGCCTTAGCGGGAGGGTCCACGAGCAGTACTTC. It specifies CARSLSGRVHEQYF. This rearrangement joins TRBV5-6 to TRBJ2-7, with TRBD2 matching 11 bases. Unmatched junction bases numbered 9, after V lost 8 bases and J lost 5 bases. This CDR3 contains 14 residues. Germline lookup yields CDR1 SGHDT and CDR2 YYEEEE.

This clonotype was seen many times. The chain has TRBV12-3 or TRBV12-4 and TRBJ1-3; D not resolved. V lost 6 bases, J lost 0 bases, and 3 bases lay in between. The CDR3 is 12 residues long. The CDR3: CASSASGNTIYF. The CDR3 region has the DNA TGTGCCAGCAGCGCCTCTGGAAACACCATATATTTT.

This chain uses TRBV28 with TRBJ2-3; 12 bases match TRBD2. CDR3 length: 17 residues. V dropped 1 base and J dropped 4; count of bases not matched to a gene: 6. CDR1 MDHEN and CDR2 SYDVKM come from the germline V gene. In DNA, the CDR3 is TGTGCCAGCAGTTTATATCTAGCGGGAGGGGACGCAGATACGCAGTATTTT. Translated, it gives CASSLYLAGGDADTQYF.

The rearrangement uses TRBV3-1 and TRBJ2-1; 12 bases fit TRBD2. The V and J ends lost 6 bases and 6 bases, in that order; junction bases with no gene match: 15. The length of the CDR3 is 18 residues. The germline V gene has CDR1 LGHDT and CDR2 YNNKEL (reference sequence). The CDR3 nucleotides are TGTGCCAGCAGTAGCCTAGCGGGAGGGCCTCTTCTCGCCAATGAGCAGTTCTTC. It yields the protein CASSSLAGGPLLANEQFF.

This clonotype was detected many times. The chain links TRBV12-3 or TRBV12-4 to TRBJ2-3; no definite D call. There are 13 residues in the CDR3. The ends were cut back, 10 bases at V and 3 bases at J, with 14 bases in the middle. The chain's CDR3 is CAISLSPTDTQYF. The CDR3 bases are TGTGCCATCTCACTCTCACCAACAGATACGCAGTATTTT.

In its sample, this clonotype was seen a few times. The V gene is TRBV28, the J gene TRBJ1-1, with 7 nucleotides matching TRBD1. The V and J ends lost 5 bases and 11 bases, in that order; junction bases with no gene match: 8. Germline V lookup: CDR1 MDHEN, CDR2 SYDVKM. This CDR3 comprises 12 residues. Here the CDR3 reads CASSPDRGPAFF. Written as DNA, the CDR3 is TGTGCCAGCAGTCCTGATAGGGGGCCGGCTTTCTTT.

At least ten counts were recorded for this clonotype. V is TRBV7-2 and J is TRBJ2-1; 13 positions agree with TRBD2. The CDR3 spans 17 residues. Trimming took 5 bases from V and 7 from J; bases not matched to a gene: 11. CDR1 and CDR2 from the germline V gene are SGHTA and FQGNSA. The CDR3 sequence is CASSPGLAGDGINEQFF. DNA for the CDR3: TGTGCCAGCAGCCCCGGACTAGCGGGAGATGGGATAAATGAGCAGTTCTTC.

This clonotype was detected ten times or more. The chain links TRBV12-3 or TRBV12-4 to TRBJ2-4, with a possible D match to TRBD1 (8 bases). The germline V and J ends were trimmed by 6 bases and 5 bases, with 11 bases remaining between them. The CDR3 is 13 amino acids. The CDR3 reads CASRQGGENIQYF. For the CDR3, the DNA is TGTGCCAGCAGACAGGGGGGGGAAAACATTCAGTACTTC.

This clonotype occurred many times. The CDR3 coding sequence is TGTGCCAGCATGCGGGGATCCTACAATGAGCAGTTCTTC. Encoded protein: CASMRGSYNEQFF. The rearrangement joins TRBV2 to TRBJ2-1; perhaps TRBD2 as D (6 bases). Between the trimmed V and J ends, which lost 7 bases and 1 base, there was a span of 8 bases. Germline CDR1 is SNHLY and CDR2 is FYNNEI. The CDR3 length is 13 residues.

For this clonotype: A much larger clone sits a single nucleotide away, making a read error possible. The CDR3 DNA reads TGTGCCAGCAGCATGGACGGTACCTACGAGCAGAACTTC. It specifies CASSMDGTYEQNF. The chain couples TRBV5-5 to TRBJ2-7, with no clear D. Per germline, CDR1 SGHKS and CDR2 YYEKEE (reference sequence). The CDR3 consists of 13 residues.

This clonotype showed up many times. This chain uses TRBV5-1 with TRBJ1-1; a possible D gene is TRBD1 (5 bases). The CDR3 totals 15 residues. Trimming stripped 1 base from V and 0 bases from J, with 10 bases between. Germline CDR1 is SGHRS and CDR2 is YFSETQ. The CDR3 reads CASSLWDGMNTEAFF. CDR3 sequence (DNA): TGCGCCAGCAGCTTGTGGGACGGAATGAACACTGAAGCTTTCTTT.

This clonotype was seen at least ten times. This sequence joins TRBV20-1 and TRBJ2-1; 12 bases line up with TRBD2. CDR3 length: 17 amino acids. Germline values: CDR1 DFQATT, CDR2 SNEGSKA (reference sequence). Trimming at V came to 2 bases and at J to 3 bases, leaving 8 bases not matched to a gene. CDR3: CSARSLAGGQGYNEQFF. The CDR3 coding sequence is TGCAGTGCTAGATCACTAGCGGGAGGTCAGGGCTACAATGAGCAGTTCTTC.

This sequence joins TRBV5-1 and TRBJ2-7; D may be TRBD1 or TRBD2 (6 bases each). This CDR3 has 13 amino acids. Looked up from germline, CDR1 is SGHRS and CDR2 is YFSETQ. Trimming took off 4 bases at V and 5 bases at J, with 13 bases between the two ends. This CDR3 is CASSLNGGDEQYF. The CDR3 bases are TGCGCCAGCAGCCTAAACGGGGGCGACGAGCAGTACTTC.

This clonotype was seen many times. This rearrangement joins TRBV15 to TRBJ1-4; maybe TRBD1 (5 bases). V lost 1 base and J 3 bases, leaving 9 bases between the germline ends. Looked up from germline, CDR1 is LNHNV and CDR2 is YYDKDF (reference sequence). CDR3 size: 15 residues. This chain's CDR3 is CATSRVGGPNEKLFF. CDR3 in DNA: TGTGCCACCAGCAGAGTCGGGGGTCCTAATGAAAAACTGTTTTTT.

At least ten counts were recorded for this clonotype. The V gene is TRBV5-6, the J gene TRBJ2-1, with 11 bases fitting TRBD2. The CDR3 is made up of 14 amino acids. Trimming cost V 6 bases and J 6 bases; bases outside gene matches: 5. Germline V gene data show CDR1 as SGHDT and CDR2 as YYEEEE. CDR3 amino acids: CASILAGGGNEQFF. The DNA for the CDR3 is TGTGCCAGCATCCTAGCGGGAGGTGGCAATGAGCAGTTCTTC.

V usage is TRBV20-1 and J usage is TRBJ2-7, with D uncertain. Trimming removed 1 base from V and 0 bases from J, with 7 bases in between. This CDR3 has 13 amino acids. Germline-derived CDR1 and CDR2 are DFQATT and SNEGSKA (reference sequence). CDR3 nucleotide sequence: TGCAGTGCTAGAGCCCAGATCTCCTACGAGCAGTACTTC. Its protein is CSARAQISYEQYF.

The chain employs TRBV4-3 and TRBJ2-7; 9 bases align to TRBD2. The trim removed 1 base at V and 6 bases at J, leaving 10 bases unmatched. The CDR3 is made up of 16 amino acids. Germline CDR1 LGHNA, CDR2 YSLEER. Here the CDR3 reads CASSQVAGGPVGEQYF. CDR3 nucleotide sequence: TGCGCCAGCAGCCAAGTGGCGGGAGGGCCTGTCGGCGAGCAGTACTTC.

V and J are TRBV5-1 and TRBJ2-2; D possibly matches TRBD1 or TRBD2 (6 bases each). CDR1 is SGHRS, CDR2 YFSETQ, per germline. The CDR3 totals 15 residues. V lost 2 bases, J lost 3 bases, and 11 bases lay in between. The CDR3 is CASSFTGAHTGELFF. For the CDR3, the DNA is TGCGCCAGCAGCTTCACGGGGGCGCACACCGGGGAGCTGTTTTTT.

This clonotype was seen ten or more times. The J gene is TRBJ1-4, the V gene TRBV28; TRBD1 aligns across 8 bases. Germline V CDR1 and CDR2: MDHEN, SYDVKM. CDR3 size: 16 residues. The V gene end was trimmed by 5 bases and the J gene end by 2 bases; junction bases not matched to a gene: 7. The CDR3 nucleotides read TGTGCCAGCAGTCCGCCCCCAGGGGGCACTAATGAAAAACTGTTTTTT. Protein product: CASSPPPGGTNEKLFF. The whole variable domain, remainder taken from reference TRBV28 and TRBJ1-4, is DVKVTQSSRYLVKRTGEKVFLECVQDMDHENMFWYRQDPGLGLRLIYFSYDVKMKEKGDIPEGYSVSREKKERFSLILESASTNQTSMYLCASSPPPGGTNEKLFFGSGTQLSVL.

The chain uses TRBV3-1 and TRBJ2-1; D may be TRBD2 (5 bases). Germline V CDR1 and CDR2: LGHDT, YNNKEL (reference sequence). V lost 1 base to trimming and J lost 5 bases, with 15 bases between them. This CDR3 is built from 16 residues. Here the CDR3 DNA reads TGTGCCAGCAGCCAAGTTGGGCTAGCTACCCACAATGAGCAGTTCTTC. Translated, it gives CASSQVGLATHNEQFF.

This clonotype appeared many times. For the CDR3, the DNA is TGTGCCAGCAGAATCAGACAGAATTTGTACTATGGCTACACCTTC. It specifies CASRIRQNLYYGYTF. The rearrangement links TRBV6-2 or TRBV6-3 to TRBJ1-2, with D possibly being TRBD1 (5 bases). The CDR3 runs to 15 residues. The germline V and J ends were trimmed by 6 bases and 3 bases, with 17 bases remaining between them. Germline lookup yields CDR1 MNHEY and CDR2 SVGEGT.

This clonotype was counted many times. The chain carries TRBV29-1 and TRBJ2-2; the D gene is possibly TRBD1 (5 bases). The germline V gene encodes CDR1 SQVTM and CDR2 ANQGSEA. The germline V and J ends were trimmed by 4 bases and 1 base, with 10 bases remaining between them. The CDR3 loop spans 14 amino acids. CDR3: CSVVSRENTGELFF. The DNA of the CDR3 is TGCAGCGTTGTGAGCAGGGAGAACACCGGGGAGCTGTTTTTT.

This clonotype was seen at least ten times. In DNA, the CDR3 is TGTGCTAGTGGTTCCTCGACAGATACGCAGTATTTT. Amino acids: CASGSSTDTQYF. The genes are TRBV12-5 and TRBJ2-3; D ambiguous. There are 12 residues in the CDR3. In germline, CDR1 is LGHNT, CDR2 FRNRAP. Trimming left V 4 bases short and J 3 bases short, with 5 bases between.

In this sample, this clonotype turned up many times. The V call is TRBV29-1, the J call TRBJ1-1; D not certain. There are 14 residues in the CDR3. The V and J ends lost 1 base and 4 bases respectively, with 13 bases between them. Germline V gene lookup returns CDR1 SQVTM and CDR2 ANQGSEA. The CDR3 here is CSVEVQPSSTEAFF. For the CDR3, the DNA is TGCAGCGTTGAAGTACAGCCTAGTAGCACTGAAGCTTTCTTT.

Of note for this clonotype: Given a much more abundant clone one base away, this may be a read error. The chain links TRBV5-1 to TRBJ1-3; TRBD1 might be the D (5 bases). Trimming left V 0 bases short and J 2 bases short, with 9 bases between. Germline loops: CDR1 SGHRS, CDR2 YFSETQ. There are 15 residues in the CDR3. The CDR3, as DNA: TGCGCCAGCAGCTTGGAACGGGGCACTGGAAACACCATATATTTT. Residues: CASSLERGTGNTIYF.